This T cell receptor beta chain derives from a study of T cells in Graves' hyperthyroidism and ophthalmopathy. The table lists this clonotype with a few counts. Between the trimmed V and J ends, which lost 8 bases and 10 bases, there was a span of 12 bases. Germline values: CDR1 MRHNA, CDR2 SNTAGT. The CDR3 runs to 12 residues. The source material, RNA transcripts, was used to amplify TCR beta CDR3 regions. The HTBI primer set drove a first-round RT-PCR of the TCR CDR3. TCRdb re-called the multiplex PCR reads with MiXCR, one entry per CDR3 protein. This table has fewer than 650,000 distinct CDR3 sequences, 11% to 15% appearing once.

Sequenced: blood. The rearrangement joins TRBV6-4 to TRBJ1-6, with D maybe TRBD1 (5 bases). This TCR was recovered from a young woman with Graves' ophthalmopathy. CDR3 coding DNA: TGTGCCAGCGAAACAGGAAACTCACCCCTCCACTTT. Protein: CASETGNSPLHF.